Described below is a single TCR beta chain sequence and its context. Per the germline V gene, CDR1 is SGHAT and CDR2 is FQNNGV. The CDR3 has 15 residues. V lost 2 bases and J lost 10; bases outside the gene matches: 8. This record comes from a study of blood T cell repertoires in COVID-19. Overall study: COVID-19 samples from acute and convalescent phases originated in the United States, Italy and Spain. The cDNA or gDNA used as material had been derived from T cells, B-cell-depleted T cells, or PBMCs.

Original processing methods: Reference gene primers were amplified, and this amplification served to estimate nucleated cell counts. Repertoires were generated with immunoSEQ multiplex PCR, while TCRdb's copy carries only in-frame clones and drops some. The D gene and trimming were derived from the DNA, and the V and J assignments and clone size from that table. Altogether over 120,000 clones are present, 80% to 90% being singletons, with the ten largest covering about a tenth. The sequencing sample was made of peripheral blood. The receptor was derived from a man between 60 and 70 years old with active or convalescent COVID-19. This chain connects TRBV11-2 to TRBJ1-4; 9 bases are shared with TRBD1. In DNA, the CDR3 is TGTGCCAGCAGCTTATCTGGACAGGGGCGCGTAAAACTGTTTTTT. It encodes CASSLSGQGRVKLFF.